The clone carrying this T cell receptor (beta chain) has only a few counts. Assay: immunoSEQ multiplex PCR; the TCRdb copy retains only in-frame clones and omits some. The data contain about 41,000 clones, roughly 86% of them singletons. This sample was included in a study of OX40 agonist ivuxolimab in advanced cancers. Germline assignment: CDR1 GTSNPN and CDR2 SVGIG (reference sequence). V was pared by 5 bases and J by 6 bases, with 16 bases between. The CDR3 length is 13 residues. The gene calls are TRBV30 and TRBJ2-5; D is unclear. The source was CD4+ or CD8+ T cells sorted from blood, collected in a trial of the OX40 agonist ivuxolimab. The TCR originated in an adult with an advanced solid tumor such as melanoma, head and neck, liver or kidney cancer. CDR3 sequence reads: CAWASGSLKTQYF. The CDR3 DNA follows: TGTGCCTGGGCCTCGGGTTCGTTAAAGACCCAGTACTTC.